The clone carrying this T cell receptor (beta chain) was observed a handful of times. Unique molecular identifiers were incorporated into the prepared TCRbeta library. In TCRdb, the PCR reads were re-called with MiXCR into one record per CDR3 protein. The data hold almost 400,000 distinct CDR3 sequences, with roughly 22% observed a single time. The V end lost 2 bases, the J end lost 6 bases, and 16 bases lay between the germline ends. The germline CDR1 and CDR2 sequences are SQVTM and ANQGSEA. The CDR3 length is 14 residues. These data originate in a study of T-cell reconstitution after alpha-beta-depleted transplantation in children.

The sequence came from a human donor who donated a stem cell graft to a child with acute myeloid leukemia. The genes are TRBV29-1 and TRBJ1-2, with no clear D. The starting material was PBMCs from the stem cell graft donor, obtained from the stem cell graft. CDR3 sequence: CSVELRPGNDGYTF. CDR3 nucleotides: TGCAGCGTTGAACTACGGCCGGGGAACGATGGCTACACCTTC.